The rows below give T cell receptor beta chains drawn from one sample of a study of control samples from healthy donors and cancer patients. TCRdb's copy holds only in-frame clones and misses some; the assay was immunoSEQ multiplex PCR. The sample has 130,000 or so clones; about 87% are singletons. The source material was blood. Source of these receptors: a man in his 60s in good health. The CDR3 runs from the conserved cysteine through the conserved F or W. D genes are given only for firm matches. The size of a clone is reported for some rows only, either as once, few or many, or as a class for expanded clones.

cdr3_nt,cdr3_aa,d_call,v_call,j_call,clone_size
TGTGCCAGCATCCGGACAGGGGGCGGGGAGCAGTACTTC,CASIRTGGGEQYF,TRBD1,TRBV6-5,TRBJ2-7,NA
TGCAGTGGCGGGACAAAGGGAGAGCAGTACTTC,CSGGTKGEQYF,NA,TRBV20-1,TRBJ2-7,NA
TGTGCCAGCACCTCGGGGGGTCGAAGCACAGATACGCAGTATTTT,CASTSGGRSTDTQYF,TRBD2,TRBV7-2,TRBJ2-3,NA
TGTGCCAGCTCACCACTACAGGGTACGGGGGGCCCGCAGTTCTTC,CASSPLQGTGGPQFF,NA,TRBV18,TRBJ2-1,NA
TGCGCCAGCAGTGAGGGGGGTCCCATGGGGAATGAGCAGTTCTTC,CASSEGGPMGNEQFF,NA,TRBV10-1,TRBJ2-1,NA
TGTGCCAGCAGTTACGCCCGGACAGAGGGCCTTGGCTACACCTTC,CASSYARTEGLGYTF,NA,TRBV6-5,TRBJ1-2,NA
TGTGCCAGCAGCTCCGGAAGACAGGGTTTTCCAGATACGCAGTATTTT,CASSSGRQGFPDTQYF,TRBD1,TRBV7-3,TRBJ2-3,NA
TGTGCCAGCAGCCCGCGACAGGGACCTCCGGGCTACGAGCAGTACTTC,CASSPRQGPPGYEQYF,TRBD1,TRBV7-2,TRBJ2-7,few
TGTGCCAGCGGGGCCATTCGGGGCTATGGCTACACCTTC,CASGAIRGYGYTF,NA,TRBV2,TRBJ1-2,NA
TGTGCCACCGGAATGACTAGCGGGGAATACGAGCAGTACTTC,CATGMTSGEYEQYF,TRBD2,TRBV19,TRBJ2-7,NA